This T cell receptor (beta chain) was captured in a study of cytomegalovirus exposure and HLA in healthy donors listed by TCRdb under 2017. Looking at the study overall: An earlier analysis of roughly 500 of the donors reported over 250 Gb of sequence data and 100 million to 120 million unique TCR beta sequences obtained from around 170 million T cells. Roughly 300 gigabases of sequencing data and 70 million to 100 million unique TCR sequences were included in an early release covering 550 to 650 HLA-typed donors. Among the approximately 420 genotyped donors, around 81% belonged to the genetic ancestry cluster associated with self-reported Caucasian donors. The study aimed to test whether cataloging public T cell receptors could reveal signatures of past pathogen exposure. The study used immunosequencing to profile the T cell repertoires of 600 to 850 subjects and linked those repertoires to cytomegalovirus serostatus. Besides the first cohort of 500 to 700 subjects, a separate validation cohort made up of 120 different subjects was used. To predict cytomegalovirus infection status, the study combined high-throughput TCR immunosequencing, statistical association of individual TCRs with disease status, and machine learning. A later analysis re-examined previously published TCR beta repertoires from more than 600 donors and added high-resolution HLA genotyping to investigate patterns of TCR occurrence. In the later analysis, no new phenotypic data were used to find candidate immune exposures; instead, reliance was placed on TCR beta sequences and their occurrence across donors. In an earlier analysis of 587 of the donors, high-throughput TCR beta sequencing was used to judge whether each TCR beta V gene segment behaved as functional or pseudogenic. Donor age, sex, ethnicity and CMV serostatus were compiled alongside the repertoire data. In a later genetic analysis, genome-wide SNP genotypes for about 65% of the 666 donors were used, and that subset was treated as a discovery cohort. All discovery cohort repertoires had been generated using a single sequencing platform. HLA typing included class I and class II loci at four-digit resolution. The number of typed donors differed by locus: roughly 620-630 for A, B, C, DRB1 and DQB1; approximately 530 for DQA1; some 590 for DPA1; and around 450 for DPB1. Four or five DR-DQ haplotypes were handled as single units for association and clustering because linkage in the cohort was strong. Among roughly 400 genotyped donors of the cohort, an average of approximately 240,000 unique TCR beta nucleotide sequences were sequenced per donor, about a sixth of them non-productive.

The cohort consisted of more than 650 healthy bone marrow donors. Cohort members were all nominally healthy when sampled, although unrecorded immune exposures were likely present. The donor tested CMV seronegative, placing the donor among the roughly 340 seronegative members of the cohort. Each donor provided a peripheral blood sample, and peripheral blood mononuclear cells were used for TCR beta sequencing. Genomic DNA was extracted from the blood cell samples with the Qiagen DNeasy Blood Extraction Kit. Libraries were made using the immunoSEQ multiplex PCR assay. The multiplex PCR relied on a mix of 60 forward primers for TCR Vbeta segments and 13 reverse primers for TCR Jbeta segments. Amplification of the CDR3 region of rearranged TCR beta genes was performed with a multiplex PCR assay on genomic DNA. On the Illumina HiSeq System, the amplified TCR beta libraries were sequenced as 87-base-pair reads. Regarding the original processing steps: A later analysis tallied around 82 million unique TCR beta chains across the 650 to 750 repertoires, and around 10 million of those chains were shared by two or more donors. Raw reads were error-corrected and collapsed into unique sequences with a nearest-neighbor algorithm that merged closely related sequences to remove PCR and sequencing errors. To assign V, D and J gene segments, CDR3 sequences were aligned to IMGT reference sequences. For a sequence to be retained, a match of at least six nucleotides was required to both a V gene segment and a J gene segment. Rearrangements were classified as productive when the CDR3 lacked stop codons and remained in frame with V and J, and all other rearrangements were classified as non-productive. Following IMGT convention, CDR3 was defined as the stretch from the second conserved V-encoded cysteine up to the conserved J-encoded phenylalanine. The earlier analysis of a few hundred of the donors excluded sequences that lacked an unambiguous match to a single V gene segment. An earlier analysis of over 450 of the donors classified V segments as functional when productive rearrangements were above 56.7% and as segregating when the standard deviation between donors was above 5%. A statistical classification framework was built for diagnosing cytomegalovirus status from the catalog of TCR beta chain sequences. A later analysis assigned V and J genes by comparing TCR nucleotide sequences with IMGT/GENE-DB human TR gene sequences. In a later analysis, CDR3 sequences and most-parsimonious VDJ recombination scenarios were assigned using the TCRdist pipeline. In a later analysis, every TCR beta chain was defined by the combination of its CDR3 amino acid sequence and its V-gene family, and reads without a unique V-gene family were dropped. In a later analysis, several hundred highly shared, low-generation-probability nucleotide sequences were removed to address suspected cross-contamination and a sequencing artifact. A later analysis calculated a clonal expansion index for each public chain from normalized within-repertoire ranks of inferred template counts. A later analysis computed generation probabilities with a VDJ recombination model fitted to out-of-frame rearrangements, and checked the results against IGoR. Hypergeometric tests were used in a later analysis to score TCR-TCR, TCR-HLA and TCR-CMV co-occurrence, with a repertoire-size bias correction applied to the TCR pairs. False discovery rates were estimated in a later analysis by permuting HLA or CMV assignments 20 times. In a later analysis, co-occurring TCRs were grouped with DBSCAN, and TCRdist sequence similarity was added when clustering was performed within HLA-allele-positive subsets. For co-occurrence clustering, repertoires with fewer than 30,000 or more than 120,000 public chains were excluded, along with four or five repertoires with anomalous nucleotide sharing. As stored in TCRdb, this immuneACCESS dataset retains in-frame rearrangements with V and J assigned. A fraction of the clones does not appear; measured against another copy, unresolved V genes explain less than half of the discrepancy, and the remainder lacks a known reason. That table furnishes V, J and clone size, whereas the DNA furnished D and trimming. The sample data list some 130,000 clones, and approximately 77% of these were observed just once. The ten largest clones represent around 1.3% of the sample.

Paper-wide results and their limitations: Compared with equally common non-associated chains, HLA-associated TCR beta chains in a later analysis were more clonally expanded and had lower generation probabilities. This cohort had only TCR beta chains sequenced, and the lack of alpha or paired-chain data limited which features could be detected. An association between a missense DCLRE1C variant and V-gene and J-gene trimming of TCR beta chains was found in a later genetic analysis and replicated in an independent cohort. In a later analysis, several top co-occurrence clusters were reported to appear linked to parvovirus B19, influenza, CMV and Epstein-Barr virus. A group of highly shared sequence variants was considered likely to be a technical artifact of the sequencing pipeline. Broadly in line with IMGT annotations, most TCR beta V segments showed up in productive rearrangements about 87% or about 30% of the time in an earlier analysis of several hundred of the donors. The classifier was reported to diagnose cytomegalovirus status with high specificity and sensitivity in both the original cohort and the validation cohort. Three of the identified cytomegalovirus-associated TCR beta chains were confirmed in vitro to be specific for cytomegalovirus antigens. Strong co-occurrence of HLA alleles, especially DR and DQ, made assigning TCR associations to individual alleles difficult. For the cohort, immune exposure information was limited to CMV serostatus. According to the authors, the approach could potentially be generalized to other disease states and immunological phenotypes. In a later analysis, 16,951 TCR beta sequences were associated with specific HLA alleles at a false discovery rate of 0.05. Because HLA typing was unavailable for some donors at each locus, only the typed subset was used in association tests. Most CMV-associated TCR beta chains appeared to be HLA-restricted in a later analysis, and the HLA associations seemed to be driven largely by CMV exposure. A later analysis found that TCR association rates varied across HLA loci, with DRB1 alleles showing the most associated TCRs and HLA-C alleles the fewest. Sequencing depth was assumed to be roughly uniform across donors in the presence/absence analyses, though that assumption may not hold. Some IMGT-functional V segments, including TRBV6-2 and TRBV6-3, could not be told apart with the 87-base-pair reads, so those segments were excluded. Most TCR sequences were observed very rarely across donors, whereas some public TCRs were present in many individuals. Seventeen rarely observed V segments, including chromosome 9 orphons, were excluded from the earlier analysis of approximately 600 of the donors because counts were too low. Correlated functional status among segregating V segments might be attributable to linkage disequilibrium, but an unknown experimental factor could not be ruled out. The study listed 150 to 200 TCR beta chains as associated with cytomegalovirus. A further reported finding was that TCR beta sequences accurately predicted the HLA-A and HLA-B alleles for most subjects in the first cohort. In a later genetic analysis, fewer N-insertions in productive TCRs were reported among donors in an Asian-associated ancestry cluster than the approximately 630-donor mean.

V loses 6 bases of germline sequence and J loses 0 bases, and the interval between the two ends is 12 bases. From cysteine to phenylalanine, the CDR3 is 15 amino acids long. Only CDR3 DNA is held: 45 bases, read in frame from base 1. CDR1 and CDR2 (SNHLY, FYNNEI) derive from the germline V gene. With regard to this clone: This clone's antigen is unknown. No base-level quality is on record; no much larger clone is a single base apart.

The clonotype was recovered from a woman aged 40-49 years in good health and CMV-seronegative. Sequenced sample: PBMCs. The chain couples TRBV2 to TRBJ2-4, with a tentative D gene TRBD2 over 6 matching bases. The CDR3 corresponds to CASRDPGVAKNIQYF. The bases are TGTGCCAGCAGGGATCCGGGGGTAGCCAAAAACATTCAGTACTTC.